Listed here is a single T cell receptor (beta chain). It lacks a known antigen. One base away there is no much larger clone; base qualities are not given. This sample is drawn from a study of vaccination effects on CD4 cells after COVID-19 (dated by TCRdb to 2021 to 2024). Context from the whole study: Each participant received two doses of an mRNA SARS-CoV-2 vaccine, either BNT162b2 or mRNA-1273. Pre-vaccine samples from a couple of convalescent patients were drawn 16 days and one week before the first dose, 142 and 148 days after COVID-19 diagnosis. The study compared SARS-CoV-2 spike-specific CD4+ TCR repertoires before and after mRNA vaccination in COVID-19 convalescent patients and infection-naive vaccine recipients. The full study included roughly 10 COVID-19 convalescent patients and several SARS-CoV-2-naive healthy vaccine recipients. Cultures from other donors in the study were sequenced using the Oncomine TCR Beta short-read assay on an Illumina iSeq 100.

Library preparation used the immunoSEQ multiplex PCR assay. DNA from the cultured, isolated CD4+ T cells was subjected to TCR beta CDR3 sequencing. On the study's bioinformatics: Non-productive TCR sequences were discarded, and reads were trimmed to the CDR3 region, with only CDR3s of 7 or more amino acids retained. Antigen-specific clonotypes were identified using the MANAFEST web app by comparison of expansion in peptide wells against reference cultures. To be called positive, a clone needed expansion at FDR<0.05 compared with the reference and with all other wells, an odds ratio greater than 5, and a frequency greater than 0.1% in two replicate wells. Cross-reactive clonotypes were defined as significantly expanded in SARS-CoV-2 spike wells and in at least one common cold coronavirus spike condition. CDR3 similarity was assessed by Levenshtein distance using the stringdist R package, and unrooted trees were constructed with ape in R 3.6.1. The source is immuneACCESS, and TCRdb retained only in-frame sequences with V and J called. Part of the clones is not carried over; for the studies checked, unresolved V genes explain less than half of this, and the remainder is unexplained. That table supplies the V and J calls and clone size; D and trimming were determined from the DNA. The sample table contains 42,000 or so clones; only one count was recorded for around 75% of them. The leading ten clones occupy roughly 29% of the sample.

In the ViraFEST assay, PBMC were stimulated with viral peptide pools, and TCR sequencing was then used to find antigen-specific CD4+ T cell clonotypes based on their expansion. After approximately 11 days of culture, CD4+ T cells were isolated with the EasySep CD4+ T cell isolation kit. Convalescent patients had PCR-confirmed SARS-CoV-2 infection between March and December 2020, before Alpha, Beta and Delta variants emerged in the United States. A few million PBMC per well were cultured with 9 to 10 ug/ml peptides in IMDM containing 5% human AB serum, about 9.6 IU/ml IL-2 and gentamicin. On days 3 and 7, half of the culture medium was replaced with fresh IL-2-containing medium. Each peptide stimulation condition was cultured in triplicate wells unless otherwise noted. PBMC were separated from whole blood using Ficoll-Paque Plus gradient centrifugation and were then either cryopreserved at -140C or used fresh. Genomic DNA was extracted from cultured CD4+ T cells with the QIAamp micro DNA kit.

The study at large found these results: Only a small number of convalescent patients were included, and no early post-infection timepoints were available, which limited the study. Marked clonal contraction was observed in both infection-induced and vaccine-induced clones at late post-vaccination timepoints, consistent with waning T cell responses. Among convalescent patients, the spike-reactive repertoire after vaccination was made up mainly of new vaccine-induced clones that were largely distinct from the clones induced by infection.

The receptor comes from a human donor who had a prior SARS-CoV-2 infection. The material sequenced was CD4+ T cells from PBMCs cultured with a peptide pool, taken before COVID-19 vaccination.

The sequenced DNA is TGTGCCAGCAGTTTATGGGCAACGAGACATAGCAATCAGCCCCAGCATTTT. This is translated as CASSLWATRHSNQPQHF. The rearranged segments are TRBV27 and TRBJ1-5, with the D gene not clear enough to name. CDR1 is given as MNHEY and CDR2 as SMNVEV, both from the germline V gene (reference sequence). Including the terminal cysteine and phenylalanine, the CDR3 comprises 17 residues. The only DNA kept is the CDR3, 51 bases in frame from the first base. V and J lose 1 base and 0 bases, and a span of 13 bases separates them.